These 8 T cell receptor beta chains were sequenced from one sample in a study of CD8 T cells in Susac syndrome. RNA amounts of about 0.45 to 1 ug underwent reverse transcription with random hexamers. One entry per CDR3 protein, called by TCRdb with MiXCR from the immunoSEQ multiplex PCR reads. This repertoire shows over 130,000 distinct CDR3 sequences, roughly 94% found once; its top ten account for roughly 0.14%. Sequenced material: CD4+ T cells from PBMCs. The receptors were gathered from a human donor with Susac syndrome.

This chain uses TRBV25-1 with TRBJ1-4; D gene uncertain. Per the germline V gene, CDR1 is MGHDK and CDR2 is SYGVNS. This CDR3 is built from 13 residues. Between the trimmed V and J ends, which lost 11 bases and 5 bases, there was a span of 15 bases. The CDR3 region has the DNA TGTGCCTGCCCGGACGGGCCGAATGAAAAACTGTTTTTT. Translation gives CACPDGPNEKLFF.

V usage is TRBV20-1 and J usage is TRBJ2-3, with TRBD1 matching 7 bases. The J segment lost 1 base and the V segment lost 0 bases, leaving 4 bases of the junction unmatched. Germline lookup yields CDR1 DFQATT and CDR2 SNEGSKA (reference sequence). The CDR3 has 15 residues. CDR3 DNA: TGCAGTGCTAGAGATCACAGGGGCCGCACAGATACGCAGTATTTT. The encoded protein is CSARDHRGRTDTQYF.

This rearrangement joins TRBV14 to TRBJ2-7; D unclear. The CDR3 covers 13 residues. Germline V gives CDR1 SGHDN, CDR2 FVKESK. Trimming took 0 bases from V and 4 from J, leaving 7 bases between them. As DNA, the CDR3 is TGTGCCAGCAGCCAAGACAGGTTTTACGAGCAGTACTTC. Its translation is CASSQDRFYEQYF.

The V call is TRBV7-2, the J call TRBJ2-1; tentatively, D is TRBD1 (6 bases). V gave up 5 bases and J gave up 5 bases, with 16 bases separating them. This CDR3 is built from 15 residues. In germline, CDR1 is SGHTA, CDR2 FQGNSA. This CDR3 is CASSHQYGTNNEQFF. The DNA for the CDR3 is TGTGCCAGCAGCCATCAATACGGGACAAACAATGAGCAGTTCTTC.

This chain connects TRBV7-2 to TRBJ2-5, with no clear D. From germline, CDR1 is SGHTA and CDR2 FQGNSA. The CDR3 is 14 amino acids. V lost 5 bases and J 4 bases, leaving 14 bases between the germline ends. CDR3 DNA sequence: TGTGCCAGCAGCCCCCGGGTCTTCACAGAGACCCAGTACTTC. It translates to CASSPRVFTETQYF.

The chain carries TRBV7-2 and TRBJ2-7; 12 nucleotides match TRBD2. CDR1 SGHTA and CDR2 FQGNSA come from the germline V gene. V shed 1 base and J 6 bases; nucleotides not matched to a gene: 7. This CDR3 is built from 16 residues. As DNA, the CDR3 is TGTGCCAGCAGCTTAGTGTTCCTAGCGGGAGGGCTCGAGCAGTACTTC. It translates to CASSLVFLAGGLEQYF. The variable domain in full, with the rest retrieved from reference TRBV7-2 and TRBJ2-7, is GAGVSQSPSNKVTEKGKDVELRCDPISGHTALYWYRQSLGQGLEFLIYFQGNSAPDKSGLPSDRFSAERTGGSVSTLTIQRTQQEDSAVYLCASSLVFLAGGLEQYFGPGTRLTVT.

The gene calls are TRBV14 and TRBJ1-4, with D tentatively TRBD1 (5 bases). The germline gives CDR1 SGHDN, CDR2 FVKESK. The CDR3 is 16 residues long. V was clipped by 6 bases and J by 7 bases, with 21 bases between them. In DNA form, the CDR3 reads TGTGCCAGCAGTCCCCTCGGGGCCGTCTCGCTTGAAAAACTGTTTTTT. Translated: CASSPLGAVSLEKLFF.

CDR3 residues: CAIGTTLTDTQYF. CDR3 nucleotide sequence: TGTGCCATCGGGACGACTCTCACAGATACGCAGTATTTT. The rearrangement uses TRBV10-3 and TRBJ2-3; D possibly matches TRBD1 or TRBD2 (5 bases each). The V and J ends lost 8 bases and 2 bases respectively, with 11 bases between them. Germline V lookup: CDR1 ENHRY, CDR2 SYGVKD. There are 13 residues in the CDR3.